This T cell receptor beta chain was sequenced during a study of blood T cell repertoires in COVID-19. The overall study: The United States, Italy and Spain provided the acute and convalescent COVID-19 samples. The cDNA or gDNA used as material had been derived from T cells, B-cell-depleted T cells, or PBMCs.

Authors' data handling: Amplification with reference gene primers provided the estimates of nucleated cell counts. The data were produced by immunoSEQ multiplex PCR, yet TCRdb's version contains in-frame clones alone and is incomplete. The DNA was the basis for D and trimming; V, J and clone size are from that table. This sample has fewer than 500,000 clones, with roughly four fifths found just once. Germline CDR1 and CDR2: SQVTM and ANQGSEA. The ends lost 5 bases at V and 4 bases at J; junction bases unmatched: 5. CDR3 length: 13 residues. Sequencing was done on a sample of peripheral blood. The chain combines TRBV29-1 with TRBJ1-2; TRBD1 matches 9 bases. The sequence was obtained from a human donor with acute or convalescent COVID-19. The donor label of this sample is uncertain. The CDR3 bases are TGCAGCGTTCGGACAGGGGCCCCCTATGGCTACACCTTC. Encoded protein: CSVRTGAPYGYTF.